This T cell receptor beta chain was captured in a study of blood T cells in healthy people across ages (dated by TCRdb to between 2015 and 2017). With regard to the full study: In model experiments, template switching captured roughly one uniquely barcoded TCR beta cDNA molecule for every two T cells. Age-related changes in TCR beta repertoire diversity were measured in the study by deep sequencing normalized with unique cDNA molecular identifiers. Donors were grouped into four age groups: young (average roughly 17 years), middle-aged (less than 40), aged (about 60) and long-lived (approximately 82). To avoid experimental bias, donors of different ages were distributed randomly across sequencing lanes. Using the same blood draw, the study looked at two additional independent replicas of 1 million unique cDNA reads for two donors, one aged 18 to 30 and the other aged 80 or older.

Overall results and qualifications from the work: Compared with the aged group, the long-lived group had more naive CD4+ T cells, fewer expanded clones and increased TCR diversity, suggesting age selection. Estimates of total diversity from one million sequenced T cells were regarded as lower bounds and underestimates. As age increased, observed TCR beta diversity per million T cells dropped in a roughly linear way, and a significant reduction was already evident by age roughly 36. Because the CMV infection status of the donors was unknown, age-related changes in expanded clonotypes may potentially have been confounded. Conclusive comparison of naive and antigen-experienced compartments was prevented by the profiling of bulk unsorted PBMCs. A strong correlation was found between observed TCR beta diversity and the percentage of naive T cells measured by flow cytometry.

Library generation was performed with 5' RACE. This sample was sequenced with an Illumina HiSeq 2500. A second roughly 6 to 11 cycle PCR used a sample-barcoded 5' primer and a J-beta primer mix. A template-switch 5' adaptor carrying 12 random nucleotides introduced a unique molecular identifier onto each TCR beta cDNA molecule. Each sample yielded at least 2.5 million CDR3-containing paired-end reads. First-strand cDNA was synthesized from all RNA with the Mint cDNA synthesis kit, primed by a TRBC-specific oligonucleotide. Following uracil-DNA glycosylase treatment, all cDNA underwent a first 18-cycle PCR with the universal primers M1SS and BC2_uni_R. Per the authors' processing: For normalization, 1 million high-quality reads, each with a distinct molecular identifier, were randomly selected from each sample. Instead of being binned into consensus sequences, reads that shared molecular identifiers were thrown out. MiTCR, with a Q25 quality threshold and the strictest error-elimination algorithm, was used for CDR3 identification, clonotype clustering and error correction. A nonparametric unseen species model using Euler transformation provided a lower-bound estimate of total TCR beta diversity. TCRdb cleaned the public reads at Q25 with fastp, built clones with MiXCR and kept in-frame beta chains. Each entry merges the rows of one CDR3 protein and shows their most common DNA and genes. These V and J calls rely on TCRdb rather than the paper's analysis. Here the sample has 500,000 to 600,000 distinct CDR3 sequences; 27% occur a single time. The leading ten clones occupy around a sixth of the sample.

This clonotype was seen more than once but under ten times. Its recognized antigen is unknown. Base quality data are lacking; no much larger clone is found one base away. Donors were under 40 systemically healthy Caucasian individuals from Russia aged roughly 6 to 95 years. Around 10 milliliters of peripheral blood were drawn from each donor into EDTA-treated Vacutainer tubes. PBMCs were isolated by Ficoll-Paque density-gradient centrifugation, with at least 6 million obtained per sample. Total RNA, at least 6 micrograms per sample, was extracted from PBMCs with Trizol reagent. For every donor, flow cytometry on a PBMC aliquot measured the percentage of naive CD45RAhigh/CD27high T cells. The germline V gene gives CDR1 as SGHRS and CDR2 as YFSETQ. Reading from cysteine to phenylalanine, the CDR3 counts 14 amino acids. The read is trimmed to its CDR3 DNA, 42 bases read in frame from base 1. The germline V end is reduced by 4 bases and the J end by 4 bases; junction bases left unmatched: 5.

The receptor's source is a woman between 70 and 85 years old in good health. The receptor chain draws on TRBV5-1 and TRBJ1-2, with TRBD1 matching 9 junction bases. Sequencing input: blood. The DNA sequence follows: TGCGCCAGCAGCCCGGACAGGGGTGGCTATGGCTACACCTTC. It translates to CASSPDRGGYGYTF.